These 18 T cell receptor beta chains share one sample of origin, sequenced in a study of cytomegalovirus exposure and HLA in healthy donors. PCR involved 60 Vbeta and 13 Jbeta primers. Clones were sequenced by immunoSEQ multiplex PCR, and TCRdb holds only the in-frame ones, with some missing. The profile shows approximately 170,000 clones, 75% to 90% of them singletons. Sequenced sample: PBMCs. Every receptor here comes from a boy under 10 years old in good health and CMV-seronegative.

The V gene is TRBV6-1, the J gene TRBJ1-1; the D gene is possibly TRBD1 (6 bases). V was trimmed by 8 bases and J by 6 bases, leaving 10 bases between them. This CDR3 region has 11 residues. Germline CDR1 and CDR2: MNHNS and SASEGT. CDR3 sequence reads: CASLQGAEAFF. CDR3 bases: TGTGCCAGCCTACAGGGCGCTGAAGCTTTCTTT.

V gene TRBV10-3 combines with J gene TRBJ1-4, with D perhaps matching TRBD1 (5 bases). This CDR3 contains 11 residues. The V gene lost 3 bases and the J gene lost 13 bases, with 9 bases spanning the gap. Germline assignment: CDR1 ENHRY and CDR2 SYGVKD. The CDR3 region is CAISERGRLFF. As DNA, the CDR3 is TGTGCCATCAGTGAACGGGGGAGACTGTTTTTT.

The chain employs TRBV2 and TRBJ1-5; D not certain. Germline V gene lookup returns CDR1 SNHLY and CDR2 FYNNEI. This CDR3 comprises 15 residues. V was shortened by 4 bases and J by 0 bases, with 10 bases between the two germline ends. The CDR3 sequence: CASSAGGHSNQPQHF. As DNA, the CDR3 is TGTGCCAGCAGTGCCGGCGGCCATAGCAATCAGCCCCAGCATTTT.

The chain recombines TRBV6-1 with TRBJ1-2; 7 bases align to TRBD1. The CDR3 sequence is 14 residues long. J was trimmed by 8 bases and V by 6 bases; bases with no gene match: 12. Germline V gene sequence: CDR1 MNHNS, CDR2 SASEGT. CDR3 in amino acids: CASRPNRGLWGYTF. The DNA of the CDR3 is TGTGCCAGCAGGCCCAACAGGGGACTCTGGGGCTACACCTTC.

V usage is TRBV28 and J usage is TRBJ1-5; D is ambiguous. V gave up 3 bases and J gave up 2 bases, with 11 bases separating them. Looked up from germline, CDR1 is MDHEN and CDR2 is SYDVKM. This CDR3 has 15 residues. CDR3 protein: CASSFGSNGNQPQHF. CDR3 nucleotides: TGTGCCAGCAGTTTTGGGAGCAACGGCAATCAGCCCCAGCATTTT.

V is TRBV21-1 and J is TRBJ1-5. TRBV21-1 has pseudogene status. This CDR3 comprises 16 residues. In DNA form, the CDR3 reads TGTGCCAGCAGCCCACCCCCTTGGGCCGAGGGTCAGCCCCAGCATTTT. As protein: CASSPPPWAEGQPQHF.

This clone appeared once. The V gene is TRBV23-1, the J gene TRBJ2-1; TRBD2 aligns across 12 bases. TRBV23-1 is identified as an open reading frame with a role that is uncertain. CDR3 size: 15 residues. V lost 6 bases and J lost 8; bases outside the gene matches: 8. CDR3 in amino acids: CASSPRLAGAYEQFF. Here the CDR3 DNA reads TGCGCCAGCAGCCCCCGACTAGCGGGAGCTTATGAGCAGTTCTTC.

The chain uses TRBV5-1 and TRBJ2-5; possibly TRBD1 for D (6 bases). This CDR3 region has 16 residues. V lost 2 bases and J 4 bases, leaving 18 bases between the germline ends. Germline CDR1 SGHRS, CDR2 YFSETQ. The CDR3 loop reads CASSLHRTDRGETQYF. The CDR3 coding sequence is TGCGCCAGCAGCTTACATCGGACAGATAGGGGAGAGACCCAGTACTTC.

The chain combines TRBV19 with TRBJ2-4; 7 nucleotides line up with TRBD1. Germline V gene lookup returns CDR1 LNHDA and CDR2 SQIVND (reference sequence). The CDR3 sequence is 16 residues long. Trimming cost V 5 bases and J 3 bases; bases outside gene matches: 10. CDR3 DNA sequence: TGTGCCAGTAGTCCGGGACAGCCGTCGGGCAAAAACATTCAGTACTTC. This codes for CASSPGQPSGKNIQYF.

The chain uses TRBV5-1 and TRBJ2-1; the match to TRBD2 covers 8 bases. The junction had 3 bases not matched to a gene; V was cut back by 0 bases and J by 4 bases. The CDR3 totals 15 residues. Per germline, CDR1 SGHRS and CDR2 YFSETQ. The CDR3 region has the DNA TGCGCCAGCAGCTTGGAAGCGGGAGTTTACAATGAGCAGTTCTTC. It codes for CASSLEAGVYNEQFF.

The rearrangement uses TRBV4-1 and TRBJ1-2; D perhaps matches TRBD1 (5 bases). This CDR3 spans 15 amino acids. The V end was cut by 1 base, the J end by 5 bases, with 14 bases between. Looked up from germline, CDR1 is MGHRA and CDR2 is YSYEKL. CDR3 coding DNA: TGCGCCAGCAGCCAAGGCGGGGTACAGGTGTATGGCTACACCTTC. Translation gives CASSQGGVQVYGYTF.

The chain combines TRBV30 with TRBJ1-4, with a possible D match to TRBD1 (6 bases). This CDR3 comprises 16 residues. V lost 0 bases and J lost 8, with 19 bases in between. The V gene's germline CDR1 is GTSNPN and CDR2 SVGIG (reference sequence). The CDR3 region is CAWSVPTGAGGEKLFF. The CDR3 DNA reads TGTGCCTGGAGTGTACCCACGGGGGCGGGGGGCGAAAAACTGTTTTTT.

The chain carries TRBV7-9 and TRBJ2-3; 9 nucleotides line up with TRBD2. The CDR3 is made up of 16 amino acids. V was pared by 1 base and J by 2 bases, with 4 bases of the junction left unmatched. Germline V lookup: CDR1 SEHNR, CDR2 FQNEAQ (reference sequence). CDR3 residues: CASSLGSSGTTDTQYF. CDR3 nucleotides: TGTGCCAGCAGCTTAGGATCTAGCGGGACCACAGATACGCAGTATTTT.

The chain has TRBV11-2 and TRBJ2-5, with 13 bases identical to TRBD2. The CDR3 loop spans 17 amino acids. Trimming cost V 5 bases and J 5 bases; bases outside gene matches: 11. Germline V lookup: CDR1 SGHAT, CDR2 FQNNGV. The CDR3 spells CASSVYILAGGWETQYF. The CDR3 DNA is TGTGCCAGCAGCGTATATATACTAGCGGGGGGGTGGGAGACCCAGTACTTC.

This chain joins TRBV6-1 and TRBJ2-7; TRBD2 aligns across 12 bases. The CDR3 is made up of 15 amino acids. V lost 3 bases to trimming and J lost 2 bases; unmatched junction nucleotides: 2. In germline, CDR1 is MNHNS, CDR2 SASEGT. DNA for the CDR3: TGTGCCAGCAGTGACGGACTAGCGGGAACCTACGAGCAGTACGTC. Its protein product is CASSDGLAGTYEQYV.

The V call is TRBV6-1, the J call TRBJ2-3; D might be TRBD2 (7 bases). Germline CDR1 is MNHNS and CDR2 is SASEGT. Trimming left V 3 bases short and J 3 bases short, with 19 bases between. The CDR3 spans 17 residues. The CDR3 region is CASSEPKGGFGTDTQYF. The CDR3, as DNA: TGTGCCAGCAGTGAGCCAAAGGGGGGGTTCGGGACAGATACGCAGTATTTT.

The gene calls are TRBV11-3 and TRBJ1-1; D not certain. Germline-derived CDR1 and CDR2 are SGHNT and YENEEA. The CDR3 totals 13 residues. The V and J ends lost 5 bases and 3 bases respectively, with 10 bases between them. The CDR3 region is CASSRDRDTEAFF. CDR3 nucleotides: TGTGCCAGCAGCCGCGATCGGGACACTGAAGCTTTCTTT. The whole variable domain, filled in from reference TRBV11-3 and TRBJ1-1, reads EAGVVQSPRYKIIEKKQPVAFWCNPISGHNTLYWYLQNLGQGPELLIRYENEEAVDDSQLPKDRFSAERLKGVDSTLKIQPAELGDSAVYLCASSRDRDTEAFFGQGTRLTVV.

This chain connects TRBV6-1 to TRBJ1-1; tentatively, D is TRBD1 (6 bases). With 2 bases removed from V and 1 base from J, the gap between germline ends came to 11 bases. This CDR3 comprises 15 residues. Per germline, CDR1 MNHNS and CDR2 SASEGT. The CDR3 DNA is TGTGCCAGCAGTGAACAGGGGTCGCGGAACACTGAAGCTTTCTTT. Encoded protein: CASSEQGSRNTEAFF.